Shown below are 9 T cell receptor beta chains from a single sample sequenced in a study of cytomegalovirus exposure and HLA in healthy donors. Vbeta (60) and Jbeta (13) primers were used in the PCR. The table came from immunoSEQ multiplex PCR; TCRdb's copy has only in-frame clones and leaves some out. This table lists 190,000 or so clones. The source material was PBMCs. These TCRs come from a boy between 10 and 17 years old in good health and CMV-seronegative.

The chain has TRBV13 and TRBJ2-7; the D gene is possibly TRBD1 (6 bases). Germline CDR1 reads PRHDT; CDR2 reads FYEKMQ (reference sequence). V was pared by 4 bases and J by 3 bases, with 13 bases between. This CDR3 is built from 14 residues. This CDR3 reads CASSSQGTLYEQYF. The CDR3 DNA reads TGTGCCAGCAGCTCACAGGGAACCCTCTACGAGCAGTACTTC.

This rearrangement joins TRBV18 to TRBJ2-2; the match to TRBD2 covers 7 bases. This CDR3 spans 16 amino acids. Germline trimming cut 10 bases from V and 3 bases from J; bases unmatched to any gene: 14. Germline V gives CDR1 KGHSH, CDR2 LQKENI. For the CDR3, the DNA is TGTGCCACCCCACAGACGGGGGGTCAGTACACCGGGGAGCTGTTTTTT. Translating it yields CATPQTGGQYTGELFF.

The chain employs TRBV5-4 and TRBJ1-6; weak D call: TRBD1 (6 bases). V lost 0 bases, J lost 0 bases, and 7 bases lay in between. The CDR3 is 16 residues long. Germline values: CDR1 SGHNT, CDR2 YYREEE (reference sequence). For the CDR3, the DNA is TGTGCCAGCAGCTTGGGAGGGGGCTCCTATAATTCACCCCTCCACTTT. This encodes CASSLGGGSYNSPLHF.

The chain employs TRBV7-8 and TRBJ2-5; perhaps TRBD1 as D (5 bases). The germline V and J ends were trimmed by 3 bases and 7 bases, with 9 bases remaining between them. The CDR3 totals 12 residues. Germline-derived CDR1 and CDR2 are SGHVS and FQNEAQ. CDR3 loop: CASSFFTGTQYF. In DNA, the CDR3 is TGTGCCAGCAGCTTTTTCACAGGGACCCAGTACTTC.

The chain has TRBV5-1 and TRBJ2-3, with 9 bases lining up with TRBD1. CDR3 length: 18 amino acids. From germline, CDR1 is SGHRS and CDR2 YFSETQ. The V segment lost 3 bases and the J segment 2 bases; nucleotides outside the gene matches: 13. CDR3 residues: CASSYLRRDRENTDTQYF. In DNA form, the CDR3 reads TGCGCCAGCAGCTACCTACGTAGGGACAGGGAAAACACAGATACGCAGTATTTT.

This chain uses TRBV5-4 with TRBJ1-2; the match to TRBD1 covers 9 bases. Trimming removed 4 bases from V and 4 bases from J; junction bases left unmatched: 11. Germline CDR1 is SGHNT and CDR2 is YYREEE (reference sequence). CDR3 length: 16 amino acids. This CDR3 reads CASSPTGGLTSYGYTF. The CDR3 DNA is TGTGCCAGCAGCCCGACAGGGGGACTTACCTCCTATGGCTACACCTTC.

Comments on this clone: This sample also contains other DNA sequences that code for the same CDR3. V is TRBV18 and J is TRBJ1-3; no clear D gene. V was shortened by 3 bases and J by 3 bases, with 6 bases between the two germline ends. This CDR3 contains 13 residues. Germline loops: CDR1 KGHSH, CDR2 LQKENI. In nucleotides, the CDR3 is TGTGCCAGCTCACCGTCAGGTGGAAACACCATATATTTT. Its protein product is CASSPSGGNTIYF. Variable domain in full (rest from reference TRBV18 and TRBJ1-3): NAGVMQNPRHLVRRRGQEARLRCSPMKGHSHVYWYRQLPEEGLKFMVYLQKENIIDESGMPKERFSAEFPKEGPSILRIQQVVRGDSAAYFCASSPSGGNTIYFGEGSWLTVV.

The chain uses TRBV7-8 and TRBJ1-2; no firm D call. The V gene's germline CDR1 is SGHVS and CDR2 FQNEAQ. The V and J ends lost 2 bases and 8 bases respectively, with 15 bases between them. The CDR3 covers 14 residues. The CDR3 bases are TGTGCCAGCAGCTTATCAAGCCTGAAGCGGGGCTACACCTTC. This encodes CASSLSSLKRGYTF.

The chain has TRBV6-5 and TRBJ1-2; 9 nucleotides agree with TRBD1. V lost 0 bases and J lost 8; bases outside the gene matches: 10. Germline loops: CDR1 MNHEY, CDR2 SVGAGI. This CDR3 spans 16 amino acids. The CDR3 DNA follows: TGTGCCAGCAGTTACTCGATTTTCGACAGGGGGTACGGCTACACCTTC. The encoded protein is CASSYSIFDRGYGYTF.